One sample yielded the 21 T cell receptor beta chains listed below, sequenced in a study of T cells after yellow fever vaccination. TCRdb reprocessed the 5' RACE reads via MiXCR and lists one record per CDR3 protein. The repertoire holds tens of thousands of distinct CDR3 sequences, with over 6.5% as singletons. The specimen comprised CD8+ T cells sorted from PBMCs, sampled approximately 40 days after the first yellow fever vaccination. These receptors were obtained from a man younger than 30 who received the YFV17D yellow fever vaccine.

This clonotype was picked up a small number of times. J is TRBJ2-6 and V is TRBV12-3 or TRBV12-4; 8 nucleotides line up with TRBD1. V lost 8 bases and J lost 2; bases outside the gene matches: 5. The CDR3 totals 15 residues. Here the CDR3 reads CASDRGTAGANVLTF. As DNA, the CDR3 is TGTGCCAGCGACAGGGGAACGGCTGGGGCCAACGTCCTGACTTTC.

In its sample, this clonotype was seen many times. The V gene is TRBV19, the J gene TRBJ1-1; D remains ambiguous. Between the trimmed V and J ends, which lost 6 bases and 7 bases, there was a span of 9 bases. Germline V CDR1 and CDR2: LNHDA, SQIVND (reference sequence). This CDR3 region has 11 residues. CDR3 DNA: TGTGCCAGTAGCTTTGGAGTTGAAGCTTTCTTT. Translated: CASSFGVEAFF.

This clonotype was counted ten times or more. The V and J genes are TRBV3-1 and TRBJ2-5; 10 bases line up with TRBD2. The CDR3 is 16 amino acids. The ends lost 4 bases at V and 2 bases at J; junction bases unmatched: 7. Per germline, CDR1 LGHDT and CDR2 YNNKEL (reference sequence). CDR3 sequence reads: CASSPWTSGSQETQYF. CDR3 in DNA: TGTGCCAGCAGCCCGTGGACTAGCGGATCGCAAGAGACCCAGTACTTC.

This clonotype was detected ten times or more. The J gene is TRBJ2-1, the V gene TRBV5-6; 9 nucleotides line up with TRBD1. The CDR3 spans 17 residues. The ends lost 3 bases at V and 10 bases at J; junction bases unmatched: 17. CDR1 SGHDT and CDR2 YYEEEE come from the germline V gene. CDR3: CASSSSFGDRDNYEQFF. The CDR3, as DNA: TGTGCCAGCAGCTCGAGCTTCGGGGACAGGGACAATTACGAGCAGTTCTTC.

V usage is TRBV7-9 and J usage is TRBJ2-3; 9 bases are shared with TRBD1. J gave up 3 bases and V 3 bases, and 10 bases lay outside the gene matches. This CDR3 spans 17 amino acids. Germline loops: CDR1 SEHNR, CDR2 FQNEAQ (reference sequence). The CDR3 loop is CASSFPIRDRETDTQYF. As DNA, the CDR3 is TGTGCCAGCAGCTTCCCTATCCGGGACAGGGAAACAGATACGCAGTATTTT.

This clonotype occurred a few times. CDR3: CAGTLAGGFNEQFF. The DNA of the CDR3 is TGTGCCGGAACGCTAGCGGGGGGCTTCAATGAGCAGTTCTTC. The genes are TRBV5-4 and TRBJ2-1; 11 bases line up with TRBD2. Per germline, CDR1 SGHNT and CDR2 YYREEE (reference sequence). The junction had 9 bases not matched to a gene; V was cut back by 10 bases and J by 6 bases. The CDR3 loop spans 14 amino acids.

This clonotype was counted ten times or more. The chain recombines TRBV19 with TRBJ2-3; the D gene is possibly TRBD2 (6 bases). CDR1 is LNHDA and CDR2 is SQIVND in the germline V gene (reference sequence). Trimming shortened V by 6 bases and J by 1 base, and 14 bases separated the two germline ends. This CDR3 contains 15 residues. The CDR3 region has the DNA TGTGCCAGTAGCCCTCTAGCGACACGCACAGATACGCAGTATTTT. Residues: CASSPLATRTDTQYF.

There are many counts of this clonotype. The genes are TRBV6-2 or TRBV6-3 and TRBJ2-7; no firm D call. In germline, CDR1 is MNHEY, CDR2 SVGEGT. Trimming took 5 bases from V and 2 from J, leaving 10 bases between them. The CDR3 is 13 residues long. The CDR3: CASSNGSPYEQYF. The CDR3, as DNA: TGTGCCAGCAGTAACGGGTCTCCCTACGAGCAGTACTTC.

This chain uses TRBV15 with TRBJ2-1, with 7 bases that match TRBD1. The CDR3 has 15 residues. J lost 9 bases, V lost 1 base, and 9 bases had no gene match. Germline V gives CDR1 LNHNV, CDR2 YYDKDF (reference sequence). DNA for the CDR3: TGTGCCACCAGCAGAGCCAGGGACAGCCTCACTGAGCAGTTCTTC. It encodes CATSRARDSLTEQFF.

This clonotype occurred many times. The chain uses TRBV5-6 and TRBJ2-1, with 8 nucleotides matching TRBD2. Germline values: CDR1 SGHDT, CDR2 YYEEEE. The CDR3 runs to 14 residues. The V gene end was trimmed by 8 bases and the J gene end by 3 bases; junction bases not matched to a gene: 7. The CDR3 DNA reads TGTGCCAGAACGGGACTAGAGGACTACAATGAGCAGTTCTTC. It codes for CARTGLEDYNEQFF.

This clonotype was seen repeatedly, ten times or more. CDR3: CASSLARMNTEAFF. Written as DNA, the CDR3 is TGTGCCAGCAGTTTGGCCCGTATGAACACTGAAGCTTTCTTT. The chain joins TRBV12-3 or TRBV12-4 to TRBJ1-1; no clear D. This CDR3 is 14 amino acids long. V dropped 3 bases and J dropped 0 bases, with 8 bases sitting between them.

V gene TRBV6-4 combines with J gene TRBJ2-7, with TRBD2 identical over 13 bases. The CDR3 covers 16 residues. V was pared by 4 bases and J by 5 bases, with 8 bases of the junction left unmatched. CDR1 MRHNA and CDR2 SNTAGT come from the germline V gene. The CDR3: CASSATSGGEVDEQYF. CDR3 sequence (DNA): TGTGCCAGCAGTGCTACTAGCGGGGGGGAAGTGGACGAGCAGTACTTC.

This clonotype has a handful of counts. The V call is TRBV29-1, the J call TRBJ1-1, with 7 bases identical to TRBD1. Germline CDR1 SQVTM, CDR2 ANQGSEA. Unmatched junction bases numbered 6, after V lost 6 bases and J lost 5 bases. The CDR3 loop spans 12 amino acids. The DNA of the CDR3 is TGCAGCGTCAGGGGGGCGGAAACTGAAGCTTTCTTT. It translates to CSVRGAETEAFF.

This clonotype was seen a handful of times. The V gene is TRBV25-1, the J gene TRBJ1-1; D perhaps matches TRBD1 (6 bases). Between the trimmed V and J ends, which lost 9 bases and 8 bases, there was a span of 13 bases. The CDR3 is 11 amino acids. The germline CDR1 and CDR2 sequences are MGHDK and SYGVNS. The CDR3 nucleotides read TGTGCCAGTAAACAGGGCGTAGAAGCTTTCTTT. It translates to CASKQGVEAFF.

This clonotype was observed a handful of times. The chain combines TRBV7-3 with TRBJ2-5; 10 bases match TRBD2. The CDR3 runs to 15 residues. Losses at the gene ends were 6 bases for V and 5 bases for J; bases not matched to a gene: 9. Germline CDR1 SGHTA, CDR2 FQGTGA. The CDR3 sequence: CASSPSGGSLETQYF. The CDR3 nucleotides are TGTGCCAGCAGTCCTAGCGGGGGAAGTTTGGAGACCCAGTACTTC.

This clonotype appeared many times. This chain joins TRBV19 and TRBJ2-1; 9 bases are a match to TRBD2. Germline CDR1 and CDR2: LNHDA and SQIVND (reference sequence). The CDR3 is made up of 15 amino acids. After removal of 8 bases from V and 3 bases from J, the junction contained 8 bases not matched to a gene. CDR3 amino acids: CASLPRGGGYNEQFF. In DNA form, the CDR3 reads TGTGCCAGTCTCCCGCGGGGGGGCGGCTACAATGAGCAGTTCTTC. Looking up the rest from reference TRBV19 and TRBJ2-1 gives the full variable domain: DGGITQSPKYLFRKEGQNVTLSCEQNLNHDAMYWYRQDPGQGLRLIYYSQIVNDFQKGDIAEGYSVSREKKESFPLTVTSAQKNPTAFYLCASLPRGGGYNEQFFGPGTRLTVL.

This clonotype was seen more than once but under ten times. The V and J genes are TRBV5-1 and TRBJ1-4, with 8 nucleotides matching TRBD1. CDR3 size: 17 residues. V was clipped by 2 bases and J by 8 bases; unmatched bases: 14. CDR1 is SGHRS, CDR2 YFSETQ, per germline. DNA for the CDR3: TGCGCCAGCAGCTTCGGGCGAGATGGACAGGGCAGGGAAAAACTGTTTTTT. It specifies CASSFGRDGQGREKLFF. The variable domain in full, completed from reference TRBV5-1 and TRBJ1-4, reads KAGVTQTPRYLIKTRGQQVTLSCSPISGHRSVSWYQQTPGQGLQFLFEYFSETQRNKGNFPGRFSGRQFSNSRSEMNVSTLELGDSALYLCASSFGRDGQGREKLFFGSGTQLSVL.

This clonotype was observed a few times. The chain recombines TRBV5-1 with TRBJ1-5; D possibly corresponds to TRBD1 (5 bases). Germline V gene data show CDR1 as SGHRS and CDR2 as YFSETQ. This CDR3 has 18 amino acids. Trimming pared 4 bases from V and 4 bases from J, leaving 24 bases between. The CDR3 is CASSRPLRGSTTNQPQHF. The CDR3 region has the DNA TGCGCCAGCAGCCGACCTTTGAGGGGCAGTACAACTAATCAGCCCCAGCATTTT.

The V and J genes are TRBV5-4 and TRBJ2-1; the match to TRBD2 covers 14 bases. The J segment lost 9 bases and the V segment lost 0 bases, leaving 20 bases of the junction unmatched. The CDR3 extends over 21 amino acids. Germline V lookup: CDR1 SGHNT, CDR2 YYREEE (reference sequence). In nucleotides, the CDR3 is TGTGCCAGCAGCTTGGGGACAGGGGATCCGACTAGCGGGGGGGCCGACGGTGAGCAGTTCTTC. Translating it yields CASSLGTGDPTSGGADGEQFF.

This clonotype was detected many times. The chain combines TRBV20-1 with TRBJ2-7; D might be TRBD1 (5 bases). Germline V gives CDR1 DFQATT, CDR2 SNEGSKA (reference sequence). V lost 0 bases and J lost 3, with 9 bases in between. This CDR3 contains 13 residues. The CDR3 coding sequence is TGCAGTGCTAGAGATCCCACAGGCTACGAGCAGTACTTC. Translating it yields CSARDPTGYEQYF.

This clonotype has ten or more counts. The chain is built from TRBV29-1 and TRBJ2-5; unclear D gene. The CDR3 is 14 amino acids. The germline gives CDR1 SQVTM, CDR2 ANQGSEA. Trimming cost V 4 bases and J 1 base, with 13 bases left between them. The CDR3 nucleotides read TGCAGCGTTGCGGCGGAAATCCCCCAAGAGACCCAGTACTTC. Encoded protein: CSVAAEIPQETQYF.